Listed below are T cell receptor beta chains from one sample, sequenced in a study of T cells after yellow fever vaccination. TCRdb re-derived calls from the 5' RACE reads in MiXCR, one entry per CDR3 protein. The sample carries 360,000 or so distinct CDR3 sequences, 11% recorded once. Source: PBMCs, taken on the day of the first yellow fever vaccination. The receptors here all came from a man younger than 30 who received the YFV17D yellow fever vaccine. CDR3s include the opening cysteine and the closing phenylalanine or tryptophan. The D gene is left open where the match is weak. Clone size, where shown, is once, few, many, or a class for clones that have expanded.

abundance,len,j_gene,v_gene,d_gene,CDR3nt,CDR3aa
.,15,TRBJ1-1,TRBV24-1,.,TGTGCCACCAGTGGGTCTGGCGGGGGGAACACTGAAGCTTTCTTT,CATSGSGGGNTEAFF
few,14,TRBJ2-5,TRBV12-3/TRBV12-4,.,TGTGCCAGCAGTTTGGGTCCTAGGCCGGAGACCCAGTACTTC,CASSLGPRPETQYF
.,13,TRBJ1-2,TRBV5-4,.,TGTGCCAGCAGCTTGGATCCAGGATCTGGCTACACCTTC,CASSLDPGSGYTF
.,14,TRBJ2-2,TRBV9,.,TGTGCCAGCACGGGGCAGGCTAGCACCGGGGAGCTGTTTTTT,CASTGQASTGELFF
.,13,TRBJ2-4,TRBV20-1,TRBD2,TGCAGTGCTGGGAGGGGCGTAATAAACATTCAGTACTTC,CSAGRGVINIQYF
.,15,TRBJ2-2,TRBV5-1,.,TGCGCCAGCAGCTCCCTCCCGCGGAACACCGGGGAGCTGTTTTTT,CASSSLPRNTGELFF
few,15,TRBJ2-1,TRBV6-5,TRBD2,TGTGCCAGCAGTTACGGCGGGGGGGGAGACAATGAGCAGTTCTTC,CASSYGGGGDNEQFF
few,15,TRBJ2-7,TRBV7-3,TRBD2,TGTGCCAGCAGCTTAAGCGGGGGGCAGCCCTACGAGCAGTACTTC,CASSLSGGQPYEQYF
few,12,TRBJ1-1,TRBV12-3/TRBV12-4,.,TGTGCCAGCAGTACGAGTAACACTGAAGCTTTCTTT,CASSTSNTEAFF
.,13,TRBJ2-7,TRBV7-3,.,TGTGCCAGCAGCTTACGGGCACGGGACGAGCAGTACTTC,CASSLRARDEQYF
.,13,TRBJ1-1,TRBV3-1,.,TGTGCCAGCAGCCAAGGGTATAACACTGAAGCTTTCTTT,CASSQGYNTEAFF
.,18,TRBJ2-3,TRBV28,TRBD2,TGTGCCAGCAGTTATCCACCTAGCGGGGGCCTCAGCACAGATACGCAGTATTTT,CASSYPPSGGLSTDTQYF
many,14,TRBJ1-1,TRBV4-1,.,TGTGCCAGCAGCCAGGCCGACAGAAACACTGAAGCTTTCTTT,CASSQADRNTEAFF
once,15,TRBJ2-5,TRBV6-5,.,TGTGCCAGCAGTTACGAAGGGGGAACCCAAGAGACCCAGTACTTC,CASSYEGGTQETQYF
few,13,TRBJ1-1,TRBV29-1,.,TGCAGCGTTGATATGGGGTTGGGTGATGAAGCTTTCTTT,CSVDMGLGDEAFF
.,15,TRBJ2-7,TRBV20-1,TRBD1,TGCAGTGCTAGAACGGGACAGGGCGCACTACGAGGGCAGTACTTC,CSARTGQGALRGQYF
many,13,TRBJ1-5,TRBV7-8,.,TGTGCCAGCAGTTTTTCGGACGGTCAGCCCCAGCATTTT,CASSFSDGQPQHF
.,12,TRBJ1-1,TRBV20-1,.,TGCAGTGCCGAAAGGGGAAACACTGAAGCTTTCTTT,CSAERGNTEAFF
.,15,TRBJ2-1,TRBV12-3/TRBV12-4,.,TGTGCCAGCAGTTTAAGAGTAAGGAAGATCAATGAGCAGTTCTTC,CASSLRVRKINEQFF
.,14,TRBJ1-2,TRBV4-1,.,TGCGCCAGCCGACGGACAGACGATAACTATGGCTACACCTTC,CASRRTDDNYGYTF
.,17,TRBJ2-2,TRBV4-1,TRBD2,TGCGCCAGCAGCCAAGATATTCCTAGCGGGCGTACCGGGGAGCTGTTTTTT,CASSQDIPSGRTGELFF
.,16,TRBJ2-1,TRBV7-2,.,TGTGCCAGCAGGTTCGATCGTCGGGGCTCCTACAATGAGCAGTTCTTC,CASRFDRRGSYNEQFF
.,15,TRBJ2-5,TRBV20-1,.,TGCAGTGCTAAAAGCCCCTACGGGACTCAAGAGACCCAGTACTTC,CSAKSPYGTQETQYF
.,18,TRBJ1-2,TRBV4-2,.,TGTGCCAGCAGCCCCCCAAATAGGGTACAACTCGGGGGCTATGGCTACACCTTC,CASSPPNRVQLGGYGYTF
.,15,TRBJ1-1,TRBV5-4,.,TGTGCCAGCAGCCCGAGTACAGGGAGGTTCACTGAAGCTTTCTTT,CASSPSTGRFTEAFF
few,15,TRBJ2-3,TRBV5-4,.,TGTGCCAGCAGCGCCGGGGACTCCTCCCCAGATACGCAGTATTTT,CASSAGDSSPDTQYF
.,17,TRBJ2-2,TRBV11-2,TRBD2,TGTGCCAGCAGCCTTGCCGGGACTAGCCGAAACACCGGGGAGCTGTTTTTT,CASSLAGTSRNTGELFF
.,16,TRBJ2-3,TRBV7-3,TRBD2,TGTGCCAGCAGCTTAAGACTAGCGGGGGCCTCAGATACGCAGTATTTT,CASSLRLAGASDTQYF
.,14,TRBJ1-1,TRBV5-5,.,TGTGCCAGCAGCTTAGCTCCCGTGAACACTGAAGCTTTCTTT,CASSLAPVNTEAFF
.,12,TRBJ2-2,TRBV29-1,TRBD1,TGCAGCGCCAGACAGGGGATCGGGGAGCTGTTTTTT,CSARQGIGELFF
.,14,TRBJ1-1,TRBV9,.,TGTGCCAGCAGCCCCCCCTTTGGTGACACTGAAGCTTTCTTT,CASSPPFGDTEAFF
.,15,TRBJ2-1,TRBV14,TRBD2,TGTGCCAGCAGCCAGGTGGGACTAGCGAATAATGAGCAGTTCTTC,CASSQVGLANNEQFF
many,15,TRBJ2-1,TRBV3-1,.,TGTGCCAGCAGCCAAGGTCCACAGACCTACAATGAGCAGTTCTTC,CASSQGPQTYNEQFF
few,15,TRBJ1-6,TRBV16,.,TGTGCCAGCAGCTCCAGAGCAACAGTTAATTCACCCCTCCACTTT,CASSSRATVNSPLHF
few,12,TRBJ2-2,TRBV2,.,TGTGCCAGCACAGCGAACACCGGGGAGCTGTTTTTT,CASTANTGELFF
.,13,TRBJ2-5,TRBV11-2,.,TGTGCCAGCAGCTTTGTGCTCCAAGAGACCCAGTACTTC,CASSFVLQETQYF